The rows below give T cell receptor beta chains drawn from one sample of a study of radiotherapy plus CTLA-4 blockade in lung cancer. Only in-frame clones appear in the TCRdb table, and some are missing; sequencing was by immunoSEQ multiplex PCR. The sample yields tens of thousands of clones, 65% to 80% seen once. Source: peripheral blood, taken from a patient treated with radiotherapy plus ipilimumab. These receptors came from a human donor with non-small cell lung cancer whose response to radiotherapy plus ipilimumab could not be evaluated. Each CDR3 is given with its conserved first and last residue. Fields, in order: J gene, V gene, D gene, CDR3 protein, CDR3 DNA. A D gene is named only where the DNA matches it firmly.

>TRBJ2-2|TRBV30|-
CAWNRQSNTGELFF
TGTGCCTGGAATCGACAGTCGAACACCGGGGAGCTGTTTTTT
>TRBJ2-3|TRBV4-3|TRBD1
CASSRNPGQSTDTQYF
TGCGCCAGCAGCCGAAATCCGGGACAGAGCACAGATACGCAGTATTTT
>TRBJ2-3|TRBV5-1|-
CASSLLGGGTDTQYF
TGCGCCAGCAGCCTACTAGGCGGGGGCACAGATACGCAGTATTTT
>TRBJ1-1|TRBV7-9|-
CASSLEDTEAFF
TGTGCCAGCAGCCTTGAGGATACTGAAGCTTTCTTT